The TCR beta chain described here comes from a study of T-cell reconstitution after alpha-beta-depleted transplantation in children. Study-level points and caveats: Expanded clones from the graft, numbering several hundred, reportedly supplied alpha-beta T cells about two months after transplant. T-cell counts and diversity at one year following transplant were attributed mainly to newly produced T cells. High day-60 TCRbeta diversity in some patients came from surviving recipient T cells and thymic progenitors.

The CDR3 is 16 residues long. V shed 4 bases, J shed 2 bases, and the junction held 12 bases outside the gene matches. Germline V gene data show CDR1 as SGHKS and CDR2 as YYEKEE (reference sequence). Unique molecular identifiers were used in preparing the TCRbeta library. Each CDR3 protein gets one entry after TCRdb re-called the PCR reads with MiXCR. This sample has fewer than 700,000 distinct CDR3 sequences, with 13% found just once. Points on this clonotype: The antigen is undetermined.

This receptor was obtained from a male patient aged 10 to 17 who had a stem cell transplant for acute myeloid leukemia, so the T cells may come from the graft donor. Sequencing was performed on PBMCs, mostly from graft donor cells, taken 360 days after TCRalphabeta/CD19-depleted stem cell transplant. The V and J genes are TRBV5-5 and TRBJ2-7; 7 bases are a match to TRBD1. The CDR3 protein is CASSRSPGTEPYEQYF. The CDR3 nucleotides are TGTGCCAGCAGCCGTAGTCCCGGGACAGAGCCCTACGAGCAGTACTTC. Full variable domain (rest looked up from reference TRBV5-5 and TRBJ2-7): DAGVTQSPTHLIKTRGQQVTLRCSPISGHKSVSWYQQVLGQGPQFIFQYYEKEERGRGNFPDRFSARQFPNYSSELNVNALLLGDSALYLCASSRSPGTEPYEQYFGPGTRLTVT.